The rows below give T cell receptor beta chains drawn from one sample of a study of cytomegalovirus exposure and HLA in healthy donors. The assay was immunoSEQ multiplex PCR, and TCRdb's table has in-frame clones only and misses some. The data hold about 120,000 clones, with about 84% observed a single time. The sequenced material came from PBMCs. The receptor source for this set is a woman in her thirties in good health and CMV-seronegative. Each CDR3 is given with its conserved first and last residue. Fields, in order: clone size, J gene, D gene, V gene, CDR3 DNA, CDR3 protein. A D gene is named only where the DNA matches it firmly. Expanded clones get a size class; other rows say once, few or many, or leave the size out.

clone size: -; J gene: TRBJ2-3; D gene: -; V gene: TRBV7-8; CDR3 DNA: TGTGCCAGCACCTTAAAGCTCAGGGGACGCATTGATGATACGCAGTATTTT; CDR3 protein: CASTLKLRGRIDDTQYF
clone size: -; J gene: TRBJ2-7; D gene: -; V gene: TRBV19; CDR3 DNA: TGTGCCAGTAGTATGGGAGGACGGCCCTCCTACGAGCAGTACTTC; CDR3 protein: CASSMGGRPSYEQYF
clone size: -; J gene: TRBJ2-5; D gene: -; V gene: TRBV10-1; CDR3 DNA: TGCGCCAGCAGTGTAGACGGGGAGACCCAGTACTTC; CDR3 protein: CASSVDGETQYF
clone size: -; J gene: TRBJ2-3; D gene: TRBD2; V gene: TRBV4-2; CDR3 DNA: TGTGCCAGCAGCCGAGGGACTAGCGGGGGGCCAACCTCCACAGATACGCAGTATTTT; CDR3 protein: CASSRGTSGGPTSTDTQYF
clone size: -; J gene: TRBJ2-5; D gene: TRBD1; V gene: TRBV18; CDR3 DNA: TGTGCCAGCTCACTGCGGGGGACAGGGCCTAGGAAGACCCAGTACTTC; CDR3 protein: CASSLRGTGPRKTQYF
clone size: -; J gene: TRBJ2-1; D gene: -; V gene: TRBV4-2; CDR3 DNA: TGTGCCAGCAGCCCCGAACAGATTAATGGCAATGAGCAGTTCTTC; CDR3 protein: CASSPEQINGNEQFF
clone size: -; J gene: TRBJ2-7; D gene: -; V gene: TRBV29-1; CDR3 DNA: TGCAGCGTTGCCGACAACAACTACGAGCAGTACTTC; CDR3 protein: CSVADNNYEQYF
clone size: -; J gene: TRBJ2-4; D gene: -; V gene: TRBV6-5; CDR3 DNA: TGTGCCACCAGGGCAGCGGGAAACATTCAGTACTTC; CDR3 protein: CATRAAGNIQYF
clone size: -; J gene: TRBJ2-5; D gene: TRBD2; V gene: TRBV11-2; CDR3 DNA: TGTGCCAGCAGCCAGATAGCGGGCCGGGAGACCCAGTACTTC; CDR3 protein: CASSQIAGRETQYF
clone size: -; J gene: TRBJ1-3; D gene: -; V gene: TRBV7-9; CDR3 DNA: TGTGCCAGCAGCTTAGCGTCGACATATGGAAACACCATATATTTT; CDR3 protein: CASSLASTYGNTIYF
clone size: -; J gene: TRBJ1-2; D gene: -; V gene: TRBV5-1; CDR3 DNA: TGCGCCAGCAGCTTGGAAACAGGGACCTATGGCTACACCTTC; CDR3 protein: CASSLETGTYGYTF
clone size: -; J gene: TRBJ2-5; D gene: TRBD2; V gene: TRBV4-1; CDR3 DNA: TGCGCCAGCAGCCGGGTCGGGGGCGCTAGCGGGGTCCAAGAGACCCAGTACTTC; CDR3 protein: CASSRVGGASGVQETQYF
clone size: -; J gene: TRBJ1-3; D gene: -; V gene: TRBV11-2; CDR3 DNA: TGTGCCAGCAGCCTGACAGTGAGAAACTCTGGAAACACCATATATTTT; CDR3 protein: CASSLTVRNSGNTIYF
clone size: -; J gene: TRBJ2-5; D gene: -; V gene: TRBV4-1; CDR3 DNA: TGCGCCAGCAGCCAAGCCCGGTATCAAGAGACCCAGTACTTC; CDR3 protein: CASSQARYQETQYF
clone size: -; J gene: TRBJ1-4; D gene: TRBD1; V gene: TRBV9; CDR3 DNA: TGTGCCAGCAGCCCAGGGGACAGATCTAATGAAAAACTGTTTTTT; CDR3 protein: CASSPGDRSNEKLFF
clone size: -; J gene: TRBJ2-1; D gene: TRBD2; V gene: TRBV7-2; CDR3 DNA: TGTGCCAGCAGCTTAGCGAGGAGCGGGGGGAATGAGCAGTTCTTC; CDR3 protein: CASSLARSGGNEQFF
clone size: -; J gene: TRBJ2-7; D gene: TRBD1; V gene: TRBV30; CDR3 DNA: TGTGCCTGGAGTGTACTTGGGACAGCCAGCGAGCAGTACTTC; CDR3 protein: CAWSVLGTASEQYF
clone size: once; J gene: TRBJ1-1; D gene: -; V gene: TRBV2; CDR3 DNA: TGTGCCAGCAGTGGGGCGAACACTGAAGCTTTCTTT; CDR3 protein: CASSGANTEAFF
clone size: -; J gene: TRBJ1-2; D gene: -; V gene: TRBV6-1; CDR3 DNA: TGTGCCAGCATTGGCAGTAACTATGGCTACACCTTC; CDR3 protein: CASIGSNYGYTF
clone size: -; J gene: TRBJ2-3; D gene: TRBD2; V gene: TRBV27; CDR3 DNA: TGTGCCAGCTGGAACAGACTAGCGGGGAGTTCTAGCACAGATACGCAGTATTTT; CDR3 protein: CASWNRLAGSSSTDTQYF
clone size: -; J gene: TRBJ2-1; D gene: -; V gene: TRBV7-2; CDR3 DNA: TGTGCCAGCAGCCAAGGGGCAGGCGGGGTCAATGAGCAGTTCTTC; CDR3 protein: CASSQGAGGVNEQFF
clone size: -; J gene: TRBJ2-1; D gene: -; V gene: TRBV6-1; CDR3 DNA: TGTGCCAGCAGTGAAGTAACTTACTACAATGAGCAGTTCTTC; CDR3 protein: CASSEVTYYNEQFF
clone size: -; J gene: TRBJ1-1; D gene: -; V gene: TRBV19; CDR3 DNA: TGTGCCAGTAGTCTCCGGTTGAACACTGAAGCTTTCTTT; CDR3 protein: CASSLRLNTEAFF
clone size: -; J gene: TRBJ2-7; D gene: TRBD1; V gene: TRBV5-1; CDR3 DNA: TGCGCCAGCAGCCCCCGGGTTGTACAGGGGGCGTCCTACGAGCAGTACTTC; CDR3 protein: CASSPRVVQGASYEQYF
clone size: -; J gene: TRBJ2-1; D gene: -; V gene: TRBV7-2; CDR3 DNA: TGTGCCAGCAGCTTAGTGGCAGGGGGGTACAATGAGCAGTTCTTC; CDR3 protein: CASSLVAGGYNEQFF
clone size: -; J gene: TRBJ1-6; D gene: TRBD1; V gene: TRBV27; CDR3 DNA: TGTGCCAGCAGTTTATCGACAGGGGGAAATTCACCCCTCCACTTT; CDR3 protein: CASSLSTGGNSPLHF
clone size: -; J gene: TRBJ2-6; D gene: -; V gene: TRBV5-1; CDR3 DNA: TGCGCCAGCGGACAGAGTACCTCTGGGGCCAACGTCCTGACTTTC; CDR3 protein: CASGQSTSGANVLTF
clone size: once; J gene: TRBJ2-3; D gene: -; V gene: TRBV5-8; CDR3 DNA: TGTGCCAGCAGCCAAAGACTAGAGCGGACAGATACGCAGTATTTT; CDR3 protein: CASSQRLERTDTQYF
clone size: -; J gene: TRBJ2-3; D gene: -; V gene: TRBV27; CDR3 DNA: TGTGCCAGCAGTTTAAGGTGGGGAGGAATTGGCACAGATACGCAGTATTTT; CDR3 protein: CASSLRWGGIGTDTQYF
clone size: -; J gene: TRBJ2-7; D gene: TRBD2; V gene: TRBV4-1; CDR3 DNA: TGCGCCAGCAGCCGTACCCAGAGAGTAGCGGGGGGTCAGTCCTACGAGCAGTACTTC; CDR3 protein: CASSRTQRVAGGQSYEQYF
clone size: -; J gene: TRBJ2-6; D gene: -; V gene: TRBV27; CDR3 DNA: TGTGCCAGCGGCCCGGACGGGAGCTCTGGGGCCAACGTCCTGACTTTC; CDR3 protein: CASGPDGSSGANVLTF
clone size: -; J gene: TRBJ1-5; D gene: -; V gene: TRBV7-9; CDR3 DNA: TGTGCCAGCAGCTTACAGGGGTCGAGTCAGCCCCAGCATTTT; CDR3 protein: CASSLQGSSQPQHF
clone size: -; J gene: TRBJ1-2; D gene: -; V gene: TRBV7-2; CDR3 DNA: TGTGCCAGCAGCCTACCGGGGGTACTTTCACTCTATGGCTACACCTTC; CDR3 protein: CASSLPGVLSLYGYTF
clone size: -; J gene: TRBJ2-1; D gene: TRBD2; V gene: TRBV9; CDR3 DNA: TGTGCCAGCAGTTTAGCGGGGGGTTACAATGAGCAGTTCTTC; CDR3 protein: CASSLAGGYNEQFF
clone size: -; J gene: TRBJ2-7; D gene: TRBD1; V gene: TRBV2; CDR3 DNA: TGTGCCAGCAAGGGACAGGGGGCGAGGTCTGCTTACGAGCAGTACTTC; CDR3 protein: CASKGQGARSAYEQYF
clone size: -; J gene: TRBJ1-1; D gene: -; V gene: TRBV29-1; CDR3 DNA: TGCAGCGCGGGGGGAACTGAAGCTTTCTTT; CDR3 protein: CSAGGTEAFF
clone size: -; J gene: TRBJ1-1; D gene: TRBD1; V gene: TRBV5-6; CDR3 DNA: TGTGCCAGCAGCCCCGACAGGGATCGATACAACACTGAAGCTTTCTTT; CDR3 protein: CASSPDRDRYNTEAFF
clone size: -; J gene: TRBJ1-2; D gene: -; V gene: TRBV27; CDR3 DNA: TGTGCCAGCAGTCCTCCGGGGGGTAACTATGGCTACACCTTC; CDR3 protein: CASSPPGGNYGYTF
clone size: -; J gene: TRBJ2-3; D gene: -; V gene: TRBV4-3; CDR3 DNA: TGCGCCAGCAGCCAAGATCCCCACCGCGGAGGACGCACAGATACGCAGTATTTT; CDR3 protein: CASSQDPHRGGRTDTQYF
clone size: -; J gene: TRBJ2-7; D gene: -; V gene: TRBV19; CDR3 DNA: TGTGCCAGTAGGATGGACACGACCTCCTACGAGCAGTACTTC; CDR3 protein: CASRMDTTSYEQYF
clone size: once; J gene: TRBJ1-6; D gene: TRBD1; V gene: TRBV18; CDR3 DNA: TGTGCCAGCTCACTCGGACAGGGTGAGATTTCACCCCTCCACTTT; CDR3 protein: CASSLGQGEISPLHF
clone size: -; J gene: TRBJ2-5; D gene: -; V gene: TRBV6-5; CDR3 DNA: TGTGCCAGCAGTTACTCGCCCGGGAGTTCGGAGACCCAGTACTTC; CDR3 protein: CASSYSPGSSETQYF
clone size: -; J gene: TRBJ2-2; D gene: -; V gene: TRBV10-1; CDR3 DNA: TGCGCCAGCAGCGGGGAGACCGGGGAGCTGTTTTTT; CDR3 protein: CASSGETGELFF
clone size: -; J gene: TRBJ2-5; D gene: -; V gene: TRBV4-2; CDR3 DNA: TGTGCCAGCGCCAGGGGGGAAGGGAAGCAAGAGACCCAGTACTTC; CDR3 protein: CASARGEGKQETQYF
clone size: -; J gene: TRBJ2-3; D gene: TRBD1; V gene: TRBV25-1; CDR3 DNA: TGTGCCAGCAGCCGGGACAGGAGCACAGATACGCAGTATTTT; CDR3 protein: CASSRDRSTDTQYF
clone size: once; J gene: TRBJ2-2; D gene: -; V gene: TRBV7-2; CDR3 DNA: TGTGCCAGCACCTTTCTTTGGGGGCTCACCGGGGAGCTGTTTTTT; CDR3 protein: CASTFLWGLTGELFF
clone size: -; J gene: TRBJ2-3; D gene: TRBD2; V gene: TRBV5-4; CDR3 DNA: TGTGCCAGCAGCTTGGACGGCGGGGGGCACGCATATTTT; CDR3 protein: CASSLDGGGHAYF
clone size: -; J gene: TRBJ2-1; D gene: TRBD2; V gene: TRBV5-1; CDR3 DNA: TGCGCCAGCAGCCCTATGAGCGGGGGGTACAATGAGCAGTTCTTC; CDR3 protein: CASSPMSGGYNEQFF
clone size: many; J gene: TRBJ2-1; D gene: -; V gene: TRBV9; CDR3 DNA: TGTGCCAGCAGCGTAGAAACAGCCTACAATGAGCAGTTCTTC; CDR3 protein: CASSVETAYNEQFF
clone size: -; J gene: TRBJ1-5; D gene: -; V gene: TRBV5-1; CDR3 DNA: TGCGCCAGCAGCTTGGAGGGGGATAGCAATCAGCCCCAGCATTTT; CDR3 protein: CASSLEGDSNQPQHF
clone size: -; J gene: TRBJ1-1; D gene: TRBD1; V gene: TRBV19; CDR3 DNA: TGTGCCAGTAGTATAAACCGGGACAGGGTTTGGTGGGGGACTGAAGCTTTCTTT; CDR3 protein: CASSINRDRVWWGTEAFF
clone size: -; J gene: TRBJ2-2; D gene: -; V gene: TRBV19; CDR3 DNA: TGTGCCAGTAGTATTCCTGGGACAACTAACACCGGGGAGCTGTTTTTT; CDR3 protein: CASSIPGTTNTGELFF
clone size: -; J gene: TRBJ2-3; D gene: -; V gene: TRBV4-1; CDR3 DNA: TGCGCCAGCAGCCAAGAACGGGCTAGCGGCACAGATACGCAGTATTTT; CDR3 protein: CASSQERASGTDTQYF
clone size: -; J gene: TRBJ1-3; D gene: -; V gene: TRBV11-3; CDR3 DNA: TGTGCCAGCAGCTTATTGCAGGGCACCATATATTTT; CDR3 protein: CASSLLQGTIYF